The 13 T cell receptor beta chains below were found in one sample sequenced in a study of blood T cells in healthy people across ages. With a J-beta primer mix and a sample-barcoded 5' primer, a second PCR ran about 7 to 12 cycles. TCRdb analysed the 5' RACE reads with MiXCR anew, one entry per CDR3 protein. This table has about 640,000 distinct CDR3 sequences, 58% appearing once. The sequenced material came from blood. These receptors were taken from a man between 60 and 75 years old in good health.

In this sample, this clonotype turned up once. The chain has TRBV27 and TRBJ2-1; the match to TRBD2 covers 12 bases. CDR1 is MNHEY and CDR2 is SMNVEV in the germline V gene (reference sequence). CDR3 length: 14 amino acids. Trimming took 5 bases from V and 8 from J; bases not matched to a gene: 4. CDR3 bases: TGTGCCAGCAGTACCCTAGCGGGGGGGCATGAGCAGTTCTTC. Encoded protein: CASSTLAGGHEQFF.

The chain recombines TRBV20-1 with TRBJ1-5; D remains unclear. CDR1 DFQATT and CDR2 SNEGSKA come from the germline V gene (reference sequence). V was pared by 5 bases and J by 3 bases, with 17 bases between. The CDR3 has 15 amino acids. For the CDR3, the DNA is TGCAGTGCTCGCTCCGACTACTCCTACAATCAGCCCCAGCATTTT. Protein sequence: CSARSDYSYNQPQHF.

The chain is built from TRBV2 and TRBJ1-6; the D is unclear. This CDR3 is 15 amino acids long. V dropped 4 bases and J dropped 9 bases, with 16 bases sitting between them. Germline assignment: CDR1 SNHLY and CDR2 FYNNEI. The CDR3: CASSVLSEFGSPLHF. CDR3 DNA sequence: TGTGCCAGCAGTGTCCTCAGCGAGTTTGGTTCACCCCTCCACTTT.

This chain links TRBV18 with TRBJ2-3; D not certain. Trimming pared 3 bases from V and 3 bases from J, leaving 4 bases between. The CDR3 totals 12 residues. Germline CDR1 is KGHSH and CDR2 is LQKENI. Here the CDR3 reads CASSPETDTQYF. DNA for the CDR3: TGTGCCAGCTCACCCGAAACAGATACGCAGTATTTT.

The V call is TRBV7-8, the J call TRBJ2-5; D gene ambiguous. V lost 2 bases and J lost 11, with 21 bases in between. Germline lookup yields CDR1 SGHVS and CDR2 FQNEAQ. CDR3 length: 15 amino acids. CDR3 amino acids: CASSLRRSSYNEQYF. CDR3 nucleotide sequence: TGTGCCAGCAGCTTACGGCGGAGCTCCTACAATGAGCAGTACTTC.

V is TRBV4-1 and J is TRBJ2-5, with D possibly matching TRBD2 (7 bases). Trimming shortened V by 1 base and J by 9 bases, and 21 bases separated the two germline ends. The germline V gene has CDR1 MGHRA and CDR2 YSYEKL. CDR3 length equals 16 residues. The CDR3 loop is CASSQVYGGAEEAQYF. CDR3 DNA: TGCGCCAGCAGCCAAGTTTATGGGGGGGCCGAGGAGGCCCAGTACTTC.

The chain is built from TRBV4-2 and TRBJ2-7; maybe TRBD1 (6 bases). V was cut by 1 base and J by 0 bases, with 10 bases left in between. The V gene's germline CDR1 is LGHNA and CDR2 YNFKEQ. The CDR3 contains 15 residues. The CDR3 sequence: CASSQGLDSSYEQYF. DNA for the CDR3: TGTGCCAGCAGCCAAGGACTGGACAGCTCCTACGAGCAGTACTTC.

This chain uses TRBV5-1 with TRBJ2-1; 13 nucleotides match TRBD2. This CDR3 has 15 residues. Germline assignment: CDR1 SGHRS and CDR2 YFSETQ. The ends lost 4 bases at V and 9 bases at J; junction bases unmatched: 7. The CDR3 region has the DNA TGCGCCAGCAGCCTAAGGACTAGCGGGGGAGGTGAGCAGTTCTTC. This sequence encodes CASSLRTSGGGEQFF.

The genes are TRBV25-1 and TRBJ2-5; D possibly corresponds to TRBD2 (5 bases). Trimming pared 6 bases from V and 0 bases from J, leaving 17 bases between. Germline V gene sequence: CDR1 MGHDK, CDR2 SYGVNS. This CDR3 comprises 16 residues. The CDR3 DNA is TGTGCCAGCAGCCACCGGGGTCCCTCGTACCAAGAGACCCAGTACTTC. Protein: CASSHRGPSYQETQYF.

This chain connects TRBV12-3 or TRBV12-4 to TRBJ2-5, with D unclear. V gave up 5 bases and J gave up 1 base, with 5 bases separating them. The CDR3 length is 12 residues. In nucleotides, the CDR3 is TGTGCCAGCAGTGCGGTCCAAGAGACCCAGTACTTC. Its translation: CASSAVQETQYF.

The rearrangement links TRBV15 to TRBJ2-7; D may correspond to TRBD1 or TRBD2 (6 bases each). Per germline, CDR1 LNHNV and CDR2 YYDKDF (reference sequence). The CDR3 has 15 residues. V lost 3 bases, J lost 0 bases, and 12 bases lay in between. CDR3 amino acids: CATSSGGMSSYEQYF. CDR3 sequence (DNA): TGTGCCACCAGCAGCGGGGGCATGAGCTCCTACGAGCAGTACTTC.

The chain joins TRBV20-1 to TRBJ1-2; 7 nucleotides align to TRBD1. Looked up from germline, CDR1 is DFQATT and CDR2 is SNEGSKA (reference sequence). The CDR3 loop spans 14 amino acids. V gave up 4 bases and J gave up 2 bases; unmatched junction bases: 7. CDR3 sequence (DNA): TGCAGTGCTATGCCGGGACAGCTGAACTATGGCTACACCTTC. Residues: CSAMPGQLNYGYTF.

This clonotype was detected a few times. The V and J genes are TRBV3-1 and TRBJ2-4; no clear D gene. Germline V gives CDR1 LGHDT, CDR2 YNNKEL (reference sequence). The V and J ends lost 0 bases and 3 bases respectively, with 15 bases between them. CDR3 length equals 17 residues. In DNA form, the CDR3 reads TGTGCCAGCAGCCAAGAGGGCTCGAGTAATTACAAAAACATTCAGTACTTC. Its protein product is CASSQEGSSNYKNIQYF.